Listed here are 19 T cell receptor beta chains from one sample, sequenced in a study of Graves' ophthalmopathy and Graves' hyperthyroidism. TCR beta CDR3 regions were amplified from RNA transcripts. HTBI-primed RT-PCR formed the first round, and a multiplex PCR formed the second. A single record per CDR3 protein comes from TCRdb applying MiXCR to the multiplex PCR reads. Of hundreds of thousands of distinct CDR3 sequences detected, approximately 21% appear once; the ten largest clones hold approximately 7%. The sample consisted of peripheral blood. The receptors derive from a woman aged 18-29 years with stable Graves' hyperthyroidism. Some clones in this sample may be carry-over from other donors' samples.

This clonotype was counted ten times or more. The genes are TRBV6-1 and TRBJ2-5; D uncertain. V lost 7 bases, J lost 1 base, and 10 bases lay in between. The CDR3 consists of 13 residues. Germline values: CDR1 MNHNS, CDR2 SASEGT. In nucleotides, the CDR3 is TGTGCCAGCAATGGGCAGGCCCAAGAGACCCAGTACTTC. Translating gives CASNGQAQETQYF.

This clonotype was counted many times. This chain links TRBV6-5 with TRBJ1-1, with 8 bases matching TRBD1. V was pared by 4 bases and J by 1 base, with 8 bases of the junction left unmatched. In germline, CDR1 is MNHEY, CDR2 SVGAGI. The length of the CDR3 is 16 residues. The CDR3 DNA is TGTGCCAGCAGTTCCCCCTTGGGGACAGGGAACACTGAAGCTTTCTTT. Protein sequence: CASSSPLGTGNTEAFF.

There are many counts of this clonotype. The chain recombines TRBV20-1 with TRBJ2-7, with D perhaps matching TRBD1 (6 bases). CDR3 length: 14 residues. CDR1 and CDR2 from the germline V gene are DFQATT and SNEGSKA (reference sequence). Trimming pared 2 bases from V and 4 bases from J, leaving 15 bases between. The CDR3 coding sequence is TGCAGTGCTAGACCCCCGACAGGAGGTTACGAGCAGTACTTC. It codes for CSARPPTGGYEQYF.

The chain has TRBV12-3 or TRBV12-4 and TRBJ1-5; D gene ambiguous. CDR3 length equals 14 residues. Trimming shortened V by 6 bases and J by 0 bases, and 9 bases separated the two germline ends. CDR3 nucleotides: TGTGCCAGCAGGGTGGCACTTAGCAATCAGCCCCAGCATTTT. It yields the protein CASRVALSNQPQHF.

Only a few counts were recorded for this clonotype. The gene calls are TRBV28 and TRBJ2-7; 10 bases agree with TRBD2. CDR1 and CDR2 from the germline V gene are MDHEN and SYDVKM. V was clipped by 6 bases and J by 3 bases; unmatched bases: 14. The CDR3 totals 17 residues. The CDR3: CASSILETSGIYYEQYF. CDR3 nucleotide sequence: TGTGCCAGCAGCATCCTTGAAACTAGCGGGATTTACTACGAGCAGTACTTC.

The rearrangement uses TRBV28 and TRBJ1-5; tentative D call: TRBD1 (6 bases). This CDR3 contains 16 residues. V lost 2 bases, J lost 4 bases, and 15 bases lay in between. Germline V gene lookup returns CDR1 MDHEN and CDR2 SYDVKM. The CDR3 region has the DNA TGTGCCAGCAGTTTAGCGTTGGGACACCTAAATCAGCCCCAGCATTTT. Its translation is CASSLALGHLNQPQHF.

This clonotype occurred many times. CDR3 sequence reads: CASSIQGIYEQYF. CDR3 coding DNA: TGTGCCAGCAGCATACAGGGAATCTACGAGCAGTACTTC. This rearrangement joins TRBV7-9 to TRBJ2-7; TRBD1 might be the D (6 bases). Per germline, CDR1 SEHNR and CDR2 FQNEAQ (reference sequence). Trimming stripped 5 bases from V and 3 bases from J, with 11 bases between. The CDR3 is made up of 13 amino acids.

This clonotype showed up many times. The rearrangement joins TRBV11-2 to TRBJ2-7, with no clear D. The CDR3 covers 14 residues. Germline V gene lookup returns CDR1 SGHAT and CDR2 FQNNGV. Trimming cost V 2 bases and J 4 bases, with 12 bases left between them. CDR3 bases: TGTGCCAGCAGCTTATCCCTGACCTTATACGAGCAGTACTTC. It specifies CASSLSLTLYEQYF.

This clonotype was seen ten or more times. The gene calls are TRBV11-2 and TRBJ2-4; a weak D match, TRBD1 (5 bases). The CDR3 is made up of 16 amino acids. Trimming shortened V by 5 bases and J by 0 bases, and 14 bases separated the two germline ends. Germline V gene lookup returns CDR1 SGHAT and CDR2 FQNNGV. In DNA form, the CDR3 reads TGTGCCAGCAGCCCTAGACAGTTTCTAGCCAAAAACATTCAGTACTTC. The encoded protein is CASSPRQFLAKNIQYF.

This clonotype came up many times. This sequence joins TRBV6-1 and TRBJ2-4, with unresolved D. The CDR3 spans 15 residues. Germline CDR1 is MNHNS and CDR2 is SASEGT. With 8 bases removed from V and 1 base from J, the gap between germline ends came to 15 bases. The CDR3: CASQSGRSAKNIQYF. CDR3 bases: TGTGCCAGCCAAAGTGGAAGGTCGGCCAAAAACATTCAGTACTTC.

This chain connects TRBV5-1 to TRBJ2-5, with D maybe TRBD1 (5 bases). V was shortened by 3 bases and J by 2 bases, with 14 bases between the two germline ends. Germline V gene lookup returns CDR1 SGHRS and CDR2 YFSETQ. CDR3 size: 15 residues. CDR3 loop: CASSWSRTLQETQYF. The CDR3 DNA reads as TGCGCCAGCAGCTGGAGTAGGACACTACAAGAGACCCAGTACTTC.

The chain recombines TRBV19 with TRBJ1-5, with 7 bases matching TRBD1. The CDR3 totals 18 residues. V was pared by 3 bases and J by 4 bases, with 15 bases of the junction left unmatched. The germline gives CDR1 LNHDA, CDR2 SQIVND (reference sequence). CDR3 region: CASSIIRGREIGNQPQHF. The CDR3 DNA follows: TGTGCCAGTAGTATTATAAGGGGGCGCGAGATAGGGAATCAGCCCCAGCATTTT.

To note about this clonotype: This may be a read error: a much more frequent sequence differs by one nucleotide. J is TRBJ2-7 and V is TRBV28, with D possibly matching TRBD1 (6 bases). V lost 10 bases to trimming and J lost 4 bases, with 23 bases between them. The V gene's germline CDR1 is MDHEN and CDR2 SYDVKM. This CDR3 has 15 residues. The CDR3 spells CANTPQGQNRYEQYF. The CDR3 bases are TGTGCCAACACTCCCCAAGGACAGAACCGGTACGAGCAGTACTTC. Full variable domain (missing parts from reference TRBV28 and TRBJ2-7): DVKVTQSSRYLVKRTGEKVFLECVQDMDHENMFWYRQDPGLGLRLIYFSYDVKMKEKGDIPEGYSVSREKKERFSLILESASTNQTSMYLCANTPQGQNRYEQYFGPGTRLTVT.

V usage is TRBV19 and J usage is TRBJ1-5; 8 positions match TRBD1. Germline values: CDR1 LNHDA, CDR2 SQIVND (reference sequence). CDR3 length: 14 amino acids. After removal of 8 bases from V and 7 bases from J, the junction contained 10 bases not matched to a gene. The CDR3 region is CASAPQGAGQPQHF. CDR3 coding DNA: TGTGCCAGTGCTCCTCAGGGGGCCGGGCAGCCCCAGCATTTT.

There are many counts of this clonotype. The chain is built from TRBV11-2 and TRBJ2-7, with D perhaps matching TRBD1 (6 bases). The V end was cut by 0 bases, the J end by 0 bases, with 9 bases between. Germline V CDR1 and CDR2: SGHAT, FQNNGV. The CDR3 loop spans 15 amino acids. The CDR3 DNA sequence: TGTGCCAGCAGCTTAGAAGGCAGGGGCTCCTACGAGCAGTACTTC. As protein: CASSLEGRGSYEQYF. Full variable domain (rest looked up from reference TRBV11-2 and TRBJ2-7): EAGVAQSPRYKIIEKRQSVAFWCNPISGHATLYWYQQILGQGPKLLIQFQNNGVVDDSQLPKDRFSAERLKGVDSTLKIQPAKLEDSAVYLCASSLEGRGSYEQYFGPGTRLTVT.

A few counts support this clonotype. This CDR3 reads CASSYGTGWQPQHF. In nucleotides, the CDR3 is TGTGCCAGCAGTTACGGGACAGGATGGCAGCCCCAGCATTTT. The chain combines TRBV6-2 or TRBV6-3 with TRBJ1-5; 8 bases align to TRBD1. CDR1 and CDR2 from the germline V gene are MNHEY and SVGEGT. The V and J ends lost 2 bases and 7 bases, in that order; junction bases with no gene match: 4. CDR3 length equals 14 residues.

This clonotype was seen at least ten times. The DNA for the CDR3 is TGTGCCAGCAGCCAAGACCCCTCCTACGAGCAGTACTTC. Amino acids: CASSQDPSYEQYF. The chain joins TRBV3-1 to TRBJ2-7; D remains ambiguous. The ends were cut back, 0 bases at V and 0 bases at J, with 3 bases in the middle. The germline gives CDR1 LGHDT, CDR2 YNNKEL (reference sequence). CDR3 size: 13 residues.

V gene TRBV3-1 combines with J gene TRBJ1-3, with a weak D call TRBD1 (5 bases). This CDR3 comprises 14 residues. CDR1 is LGHDT, CDR2 YNNKEL, per germline (reference sequence). Trimming pared 5 bases from V and 7 bases from J, leaving 15 bases between. The CDR3 here is CASSAGTIANTIYF. As DNA, the CDR3 is TGTGCCAGCAGCGCTGGGACCATCGCCAACACCATATATTTT.

This clonotype has ten or more counts. V is TRBV11-2 and J is TRBJ2-2, with 10 bases aligning to TRBD2. CDR1 is SGHAT and CDR2 is FQNNGV in the germline V gene. J gave up 2 bases and V 5 bases, and 14 bases lay outside the gene matches. This CDR3 has 19 amino acids. In nucleotides, the CDR3 is TGTGCCAGCAGCCCCCGGGTTACTAGCGGGAACCCAAACACCGGGGAGCTGTTTTTT. This gives the protein CASSPRVTSGNPNTGELFF.